These 6 T cell receptor beta chains were all obtained from the same sample, sequenced in a study of shared clonotypes between healthy human individuals. Assay: immunoSEQ multiplex PCR; the TCRdb copy retains only in-frame clones and omits some. The sample lists about 600,000 clones, 97% occurring once. Sequencing was performed on naive CD4+ T cells sorted from blood. Noted subset: CD45RA+ positively selected. All receptors derive from a woman in her 30s in good health.

The CDR3 sequence: CASTIGLVSGELFF. In DNA form, the CDR3 reads TGTGCCAGTACCATTGGGCTAGTGTCCGGGGAGCTGTTTTTT. The V call is TRBV19, the J call TRBJ2-2; D call uncertain. V was shortened by 7 bases and J by 6 bases, with 15 bases between the two germline ends. Germline V lookup: CDR1 LNHDA, CDR2 SQIVND (reference sequence). The CDR3 length is 14 residues. Drawing the rest from reference TRBV19 and TRBJ2-2, the complete variable domain is DGGITQSPKYLFRKEGQNVTLSCEQNLNHDAMYWYRQDPGQGLRLIYYSQIVNDFQKGDIAEGYSVSREKKESFPLTVTSAQKNPTAFYLCASTIGLVSGELFFGEGSRLTVL.

The rearrangement links TRBV27 to TRBJ1-5, with D possibly matching TRBD1 (6 bases). Germline lookup yields CDR1 MNHEY and CDR2 SMNVEV (reference sequence). Between the trimmed V and J ends, which lost 5 bases and 8 bases, there was a span of 16 bases. CDR3 length: 14 residues. CDR3 loop: CASSPRFSGEPQHF. Here the CDR3 DNA reads TGTGCCAGCAGTCCCCGGTTCTCAGGGGAGCCCCAGCATTTT.

The V gene is TRBV11-2, the J gene TRBJ2-5; 9 bases align to TRBD2. The length of the CDR3 is 14 residues. V dropped 5 bases and J dropped 4; count of bases not matched to a gene: 5. Germline V gives CDR1 SGHAT, CDR2 FQNNGV. CDR3 coding DNA: TGTGCCAGCAGCCATAGCGGGAGCCCAGAGACCCAGTACTTC. Amino acid sequence: CASSHSGSPETQYF.

This chain connects TRBV19 to TRBJ2-5; 16 nucleotides agree with TRBD2. The J call may not be correct, given that the DNA end is closer to TRBJ2-7. CDR1 LNHDA and CDR2 SQIVND come from the germline V gene (reference sequence). The CDR3 sequence is 15 residues long. CDR3 in amino acids: CASSAGLAGGYEQYF. The CDR3 region has the DNA TGTGCCAGTAGTGCGGGACTAGCGGGAGGGTACGAGCAGTACTTC.

DNA of the CDR3: TGTGCCAGTAGTATACACCCGGACAGGGGCTCTGGAAACACCATATATTTT. Translation gives CASSIHPDRGSGNTIYF. This chain joins TRBV19 and TRBJ1-3, with 9 bases aligning to TRBD1. The CDR3 totals 17 residues. Germline CDR1 is LNHDA and CDR2 is SQIVND (reference sequence). Germline trimming cut 2 bases from V and 0 bases from J; bases unmatched to any gene: 5.

This chain joins TRBV9 and TRBJ1-1, with a weak D call TRBD1 (6 bases). There are 14 residues in the CDR3. CDR1 and CDR2 (germline): SGDLS, YYNGEE. Trimming took 2 bases from V and 4 from J, leaving 12 bases between them. The CDR3 loop is CASSVGGLSTEAFF. The CDR3 DNA reads as TGTGCCAGCAGCGTGGGGGGGCTGAGCACTGAAGCTTTCTTT.